A selection of T cell receptor beta chains follows, all from one sample in a study of T cell responses to AZD1222 COVID-19 vaccine. Sequenced by immunoSEQ multiplex PCR; TCRdb stores in-frame clones only, minus some. This sample has about 110,000 clones; about 80% occur once, and the top ten carry around 5%. Source: peripheral blood, taken on day 0 of AZD1222 vaccination. The origin of the receptors is an adult in good health. Each CDR3 is given with its conserved first and last residue. A D gene is named only where the DNA matches it firmly. Clone size is stated in some rows and not others, as once, few, many or a class when expanded.

size: .
V: TRBV5-8
D: TRBD1
J: TRBJ2-5
DNA: TGTGCCAGCAGCTATGGACAGGGCGGGGAGACCCAGTACTTC
CDR3: CASSYGQGGETQYF

size: few
V: TRBV7-9
D: TRBD1
J: TRBJ1-2
DNA: TGTGCCAGCACCCTAGTCGGGCTACAGGGGAATTATGGCTACACCTTC
CDR3: CASTLVGLQGNYGYTF

size: .
V: TRBV4-1
D: .
J: TRBJ1-2
DNA: TGCGCCAGCAGCCAAGGCCTCGAGGGGAAGGGAGGCTACACCTTC
CDR3: CASSQGLEGKGGYTF

size: .
V: TRBV20-1
D: .
J: TRBJ1-1
DNA: TGCAGTGCTAGTACCCCTACGACAGCCAACACTGAAGCTTTCTTT
CDR3: CSASTPTTANTEAFF

size: .
V: TRBV19
D: .
J: TRBJ2-1
DNA: TGTGCCAGTAGTATTCTCAGGGGCGATGAGCAGTTCTTC
CDR3: CASSILRGDEQFF

size: .
V: TRBV6-4
D: .
J: TRBJ1-1
DNA: TGTGCCAGCAGTGACTCGATGGTTGGGGCTCTGAACACTGAAGCTTTCTTT
CDR3: CASSDSMVGALNTEAFF

size: .
V: TRBV5-4
D: TRBD2
J: TRBJ2-5
DNA: TGTGCCAGCAGCTCAAGACTAGCGGGGGGGGTAGAGACCCAGTACTTC
CDR3: CASSSRLAGGVETQYF

size: .
V: TRBV19
D: .
J: TRBJ1-1
DNA: TGTGCCAGCCAAGCACGGGGGGGCACTGAAGCTTTCTTT
CDR3: CASQARGGTEAFF

size: .
V: TRBV10-1
D: .
J: TRBJ2-7
DNA: TGCGCCAGCGGCGACACGAGCGAGCAGTACTTC
CDR3: CASGDTSEQYF

size: few
V: TRBV6-5
D: .
J: TRBJ1-1
DNA: TGTGCCAGCAGTTACAACAGGGACACTGAAGCTTTCTTT
CDR3: CASSYNRDTEAFF

size: .
V: TRBV2
D: .
J: TRBJ1-5
DNA: TGTGCCAGCAGTGAAAGTGGGATCCAGGGTCAGCCCCAGCATTTT
CDR3: CASSESGIQGQPQHF

size: .
V: TRBV18
D: .
J: TRBJ2-3
DNA: TGTGCCAGCTCACCACAGGGGAGTCATACTAGCACAGATACGCAGTATTTT
CDR3: CASSPQGSHTSTDTQYF

size: .
V: TRBV30
D: .
J: TRBJ2-3
DNA: TGTGCCTGGACTTTGCAGGGTACAGATACGCAGTATTTT
CDR3: CAWTLQGTDTQYF

size: .
V: TRBV6-6
D: .
J: TRBJ2-2
DNA: TGTGCCAGCAGCATAGTCCGGGGCACGAACACCGGGGAGCTGTTTTTT
CDR3: CASSIVRGTNTGELFF

size: .
V: TRBV14
D: TRBD2
J: TRBJ2-2
DNA: TGTGCCAGCAGCCTACTAGCGGGGGCCGGGGAGCTGTTTTTT
CDR3: CASSLLAGAGELFF

size: .
V: TRBV5-1
D: .
J: TRBJ1-3
DNA: TGCGCCAGCAGCTTGGCCCCCGGAACAAACACCATATATTTT
CDR3: CASSLAPGTNTIYF

size: .
V: TRBV28
D: TRBD1
J: TRBJ2-1
DNA: TGTGCCAGCAGTTTTGTTGGGACAGGGTTCAACGGTGAGCAGTTCTTC
CDR3: CASSFVGTGFNGEQFF

size: .
V: TRBV9
D: .
J: TRBJ1-5
DNA: TGTGCCAGCAGCGTGTCCCAGGAAATTAGCAATCAGCCCCAGCATTTT
CDR3: CASSVSQEISNQPQHF

size: .
V: TRBV6-5
D: TRBD2
J: TRBJ2-1
DNA: TGTGCCAGCTCTCTAGCGGGCCCCTACAATGAGCAGTTCTTC
CDR3: CASSLAGPYNEQFF

size: .
V: TRBV5-4
D: .
J: TRBJ2-7
DNA: TGTGCCAGCAGCCAAACTAGGGGCGAGCAGTACTTC
CDR3: CASSQTRGEQYF

size: .
V: TRBV7-9
D: TRBD2
J: TRBJ2-5
DNA: TGTGCCAGCAGCTTATCGGTGCGGGGGGGACAAGAGACCCAGTACTTC
CDR3: CASSLSVRGGQETQYF

size: .
V: TRBV30
D: .
J: TRBJ1-4
DNA: TGTGCCTGGAGTGGCCGGGGGGGCGCAACTAATGAAAAACTGTTTTTT
CDR3: CAWSGRGGATNEKLFF

size: .
V: TRBV2
D: .
J: TRBJ2-5
DNA: TGTGCCAGCAGTGAAGAGCCATTCCGCCAGTACTTC
CDR3: CASSEEPFRQYF

size: .
V: TRBV30
D: .
J: TRBJ1-4
DNA: TGTGCCTGGAGTCGGCGTTCGACTAATGAAAAACTGTTTTTT
CDR3: CAWSRRSTNEKLFF

size: .
V: TRBV30
D: TRBD2
J: TRBJ2-3
DNA: TGTGCCTGGACTAGCGGGGCTGCAGATACGCAGTATTTT
CDR3: CAWTSGAADTQYF

size: .
V: TRBV25-1
D: TRBD1
J: TRBJ1-3
DNA: TGTGCCAGCGGAACAGGGGGCACCATATATTTT
CDR3: CASGTGGTIYF

size: .
V: TRBV28
D: .
J: TRBJ2-3
DNA: TGTGCCAGCAGTTTTCTATCAGATACGCAGTATTTT
CDR3: CASSFLSDTQYF

size: .
V: TRBV5-5
D: .
J: TRBJ1-4
DNA: TGTGCCAGCAGCTTCAGGGTAGTAGGTGAAAAACTGTTTTTT
CDR3: CASSFRVVGEKLFF

size: .
V: TRBV4-3
D: TRBD2
J: TRBJ2-1
DNA: TGCGCCAGCAGCCAAGATGCGGGCGGGGGGGCGGCCAATGAGCAGTTCTTC
CDR3: CASSQDAGGGAANEQFF

size: .
V: TRBV3-1/TRBV3-2
D: TRBD1
J: TRBJ1-2
DNA: TGTGCCAGCAGCCCCATAGGACAGGGGGTGAACTATGGCTACACCTTC
CDR3: CASSPIGQGVNYGYTF

size: .
V: TRBV3-1/TRBV3-2
D: .
J: TRBJ2-2
DNA: TGTGCCAGCAGCAGAGCCGGGGAGCTGTTTTTT
CDR3: CASSRAGELFF

size: .
V: TRBV7-2
D: TRBD1
J: TRBJ1-1
DNA: TGTGCCAGCAGCTCTAATACAGGGGGGTACACTGAAGCTTTCTTT
CDR3: CASSSNTGGYTEAFF

size: .
V: TRBV20-1
D: .
J: TRBJ2-5
DNA: TGCAGTGCAGGGGGGGAGACCCAGTACTTC
CDR3: CSAGGETQYF

size: few
V: TRBV4-1
D: TRBD1
J: TRBJ1-2
DNA: TGCGCCAGCAGCCAAGAAGGGCGACAGGGTACAGGCTACACCTTC
CDR3: CASSQEGRQGTGYTF

size: .
V: TRBV5-6
D: TRBD1
J: TRBJ1-6
DNA: TGTGCCAGCAGCTCGACAGGGGATTCACCCCTCCACTTT
CDR3: CASSSTGDSPLHF

size: .
V: TRBV7-8
D: .
J: TRBJ2-3
DNA: TGTGCCAGCAGCTTAGGGAGGACAGCCGCCGGAGATACGCAGTATTTT
CDR3: CASSLGRTAAGDTQYF

size: .
V: TRBV4-1
D: .
J: TRBJ1-2
DNA: TGCGCCAGCAGCCAGGGGCAGCTCACGTCCGTCTATGGCTACACCTTC
CDR3: CASSQGQLTSVYGYTF

size: .
V: TRBV18
D: .
J: TRBJ1-1
DNA: TGTGCCAGCTCGTACTCGGGGGGCGCGCCCTCTGAAGCTTTCTTT
CDR3: CASSYSGGAPSEAFF

size: .
V: TRBV6-2/TRBV6-3
D: .
J: TRBJ2-1
DNA: TGTGCCAGCAGTTTCTCCCCTAGGGAAAGCTCCTACAATGAGCAGTTCTTC
CDR3: CASSFSPRESSYNEQFF

size: .
V: TRBV4-2
D: .
J: TRBJ2-1
DNA: TGTGCCAGCAGCCAAGTTCTCTCGGCGGAGAATGAGCAGTTCTTC
CDR3: CASSQVLSAENEQFF

size: .
V: TRBV7-9
D: .
J: TRBJ2-7
DNA: TGTGCCAGCGGTGATGGTTCCTACGAGCAGTACTTC
CDR3: CASGDGSYEQYF

size: few
V: TRBV18
D: TRBD1
J: TRBJ1-4
DNA: TGTGCCAGCTCACTGGACAGGGGCGAAAAACTGTTTTTT
CDR3: CASSLDRGEKLFF

size: once
V: TRBV6-2/TRBV6-3
D: .
J: TRBJ1-2
DNA: TGTGCCAGCAGTGGCATAGCTAACTATGGCTACACCTTC
CDR3: CASSGIANYGYTF

size: .
V: TRBV12-3/TRBV12-4
D: TRBD1
J: TRBJ1-2
DNA: TGTGCCAGCAGTACTCAGGGGGATGGCTACACCTTC
CDR3: CASSTQGDGYTF

size: .
V: TRBV5-4
D: .
J: TRBJ2-2
DNA: TGTGTCAGCAGCTTGGTCCTAGAGTCCGGGGAGCTGTTTTTT
CDR3: CVSSLVLESGELFF

size: .
V: TRBV18
D: .
J: TRBJ1-1
DNA: TGTGCCAGCTCAAGACAGGTGGAAGGTGAAGCTTTCTTT
CDR3: CASSRQVEGEAFF

size: few
V: TRBV28
D: .
J: TRBJ2-1
DNA: TGTGCCAGCAGGCAATCCGGGACAACCTACAATGAGCAGTTCTTC
CDR3: CASRQSGTTYNEQFF

size: once
V: TRBV19
D: .
J: TRBJ1-4
DNA: TGTGCCAGTAGTATTCCGCTCCTTCGGGGAACTAATGAAAAACTGTTTTTT
CDR3: CASSIPLLRGTNEKLFF